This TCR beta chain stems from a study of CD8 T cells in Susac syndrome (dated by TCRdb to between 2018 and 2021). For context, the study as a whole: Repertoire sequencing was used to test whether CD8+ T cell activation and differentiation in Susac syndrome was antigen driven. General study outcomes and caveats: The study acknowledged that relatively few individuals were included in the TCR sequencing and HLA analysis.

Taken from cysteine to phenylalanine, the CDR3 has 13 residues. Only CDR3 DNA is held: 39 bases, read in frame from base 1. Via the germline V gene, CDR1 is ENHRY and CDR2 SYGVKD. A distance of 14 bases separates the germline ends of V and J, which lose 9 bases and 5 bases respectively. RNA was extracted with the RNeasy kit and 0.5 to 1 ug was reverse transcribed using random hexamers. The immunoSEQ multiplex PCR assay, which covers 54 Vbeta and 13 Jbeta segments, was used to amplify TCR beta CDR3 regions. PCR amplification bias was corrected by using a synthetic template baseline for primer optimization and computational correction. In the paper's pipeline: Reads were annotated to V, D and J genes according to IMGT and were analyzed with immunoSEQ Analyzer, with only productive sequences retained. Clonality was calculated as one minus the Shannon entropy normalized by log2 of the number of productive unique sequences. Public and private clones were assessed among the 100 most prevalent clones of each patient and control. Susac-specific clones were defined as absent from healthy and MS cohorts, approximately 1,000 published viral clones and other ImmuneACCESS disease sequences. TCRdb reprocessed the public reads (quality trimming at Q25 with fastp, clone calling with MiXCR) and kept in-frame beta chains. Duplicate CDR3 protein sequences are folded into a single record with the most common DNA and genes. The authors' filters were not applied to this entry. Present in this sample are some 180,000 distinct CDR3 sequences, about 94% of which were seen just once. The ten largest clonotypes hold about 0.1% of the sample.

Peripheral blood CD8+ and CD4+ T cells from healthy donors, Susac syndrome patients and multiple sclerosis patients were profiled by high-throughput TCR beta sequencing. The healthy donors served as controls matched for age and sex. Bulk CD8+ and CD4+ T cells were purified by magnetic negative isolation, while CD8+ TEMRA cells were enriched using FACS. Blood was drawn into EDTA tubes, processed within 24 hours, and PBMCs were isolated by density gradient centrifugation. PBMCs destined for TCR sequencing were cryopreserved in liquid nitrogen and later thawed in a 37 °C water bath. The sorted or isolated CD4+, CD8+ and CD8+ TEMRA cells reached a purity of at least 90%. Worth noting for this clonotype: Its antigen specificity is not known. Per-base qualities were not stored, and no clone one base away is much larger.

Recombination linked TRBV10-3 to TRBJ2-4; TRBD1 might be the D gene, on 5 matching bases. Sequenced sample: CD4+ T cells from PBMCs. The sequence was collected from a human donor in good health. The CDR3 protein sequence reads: CAIRNRLENIQYF. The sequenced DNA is TGTGCCATTAGAAACAGGTTGGAAAACATTCAGTACTTC.